The subject of this entry is one T cell receptor beta chain. The antigen remains undetermined. Trimming removed 0 bases from V and 8 bases from J; junction bases left unmatched: 3. Looked up from germline, CDR1 is MRHNA and CDR2 is SNTAGT. The CDR3 covers 15 residues. These data are taken from a study of T cell responses to AZD1222 COVID-19 vaccine. Overall study findings and caveats: An increase in Spike-specific TCR breadth and depth was observed after two AZD1222 doses. There were vaccine-associated CD4 TCRs across spike, dominant at 160-218 and 743-854. Clonal diversity was possibly underestimated, and white British individuals and females predominated among donors.

Profiled with immunoSEQ multiplex PCR; TCRdb holds only in-frame clones, not every one. Found here are 120,000 or so clones, 70% to 90% of them singletons; the top ten hold under 3%. The chain combines TRBV6-4 with TRBJ2-1; 11 nucleotides match TRBD2. This material consisted of peripheral blood, taken 28 days after the second AZD1222 dose. The source is an adult who received the AZD1222 COVID-19 vaccine. CDR3 protein: CASSDSSSGGHEQFF. CDR3 coding DNA: TGTGCCAGCAGTGACTCGTCTAGCGGGGGGCATGAGCAGTTCTTC.